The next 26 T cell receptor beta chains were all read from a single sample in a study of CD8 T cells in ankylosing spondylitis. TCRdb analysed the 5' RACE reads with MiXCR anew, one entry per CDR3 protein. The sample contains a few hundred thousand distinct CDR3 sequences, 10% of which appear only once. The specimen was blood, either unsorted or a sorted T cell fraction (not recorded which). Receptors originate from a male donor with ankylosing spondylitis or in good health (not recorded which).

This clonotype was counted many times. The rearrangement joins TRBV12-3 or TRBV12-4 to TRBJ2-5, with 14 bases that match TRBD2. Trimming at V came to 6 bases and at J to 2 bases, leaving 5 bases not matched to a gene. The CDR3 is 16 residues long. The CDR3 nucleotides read TGTGCCAGCAGCCTGGGACTAGCGGGAGTACAAGAGACCCAGTACTTC. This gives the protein CASSLGLAGVQETQYF.

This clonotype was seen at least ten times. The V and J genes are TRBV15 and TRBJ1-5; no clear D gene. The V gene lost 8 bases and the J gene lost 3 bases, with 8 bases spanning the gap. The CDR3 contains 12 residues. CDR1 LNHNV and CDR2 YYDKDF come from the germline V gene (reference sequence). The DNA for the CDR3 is TGTGCCACCCGAGAAATCAATCAGCCCCAGCATTTT. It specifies CATREINQPQHF. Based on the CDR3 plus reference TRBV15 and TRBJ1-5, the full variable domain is DAMVIQNPRYQVTQFGKPVTLSCSQTLNHNVMYWYQQKSSQAPKLLFHYYDKDFNNEADTPDNFQSRRPNTSFCFLDIRSPGLGDTAMYLCATREINQPQHFGDGTRLSIL.

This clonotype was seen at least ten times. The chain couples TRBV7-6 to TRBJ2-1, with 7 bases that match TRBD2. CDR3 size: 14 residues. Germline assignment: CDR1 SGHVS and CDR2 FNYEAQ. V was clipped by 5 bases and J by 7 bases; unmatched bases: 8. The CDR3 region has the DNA TGTGCCAGCAGCACCGAGCGGGGATATAATGAGCAGTTCTTC. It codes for CASSTERGYNEQFF.

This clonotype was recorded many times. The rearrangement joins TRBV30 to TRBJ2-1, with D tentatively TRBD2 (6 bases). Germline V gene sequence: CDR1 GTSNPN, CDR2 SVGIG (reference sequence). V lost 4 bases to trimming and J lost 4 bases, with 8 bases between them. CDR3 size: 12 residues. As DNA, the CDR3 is TGTGCCTGGACCCGGGGGTACAATGAGCAGTTCTTC. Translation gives CAWTRGYNEQFF.

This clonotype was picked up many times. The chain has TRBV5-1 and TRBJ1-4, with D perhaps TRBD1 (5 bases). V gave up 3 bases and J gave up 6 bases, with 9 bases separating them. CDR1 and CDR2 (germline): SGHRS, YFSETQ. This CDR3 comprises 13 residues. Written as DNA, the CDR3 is TGCGCCAGCAGCTCTGGGGACGATGAAAAACTGTTTTTT. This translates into CASSSGDDEKLFF.

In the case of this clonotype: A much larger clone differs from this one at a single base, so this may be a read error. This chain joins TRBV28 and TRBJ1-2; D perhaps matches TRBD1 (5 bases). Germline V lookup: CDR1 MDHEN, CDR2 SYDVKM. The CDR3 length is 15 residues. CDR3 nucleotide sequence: TGTGCCAGCAGTTTAAGGGACCCGACCCCTTATGGCTTCACCTTC. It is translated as CASSLRDPTPYGFTF.

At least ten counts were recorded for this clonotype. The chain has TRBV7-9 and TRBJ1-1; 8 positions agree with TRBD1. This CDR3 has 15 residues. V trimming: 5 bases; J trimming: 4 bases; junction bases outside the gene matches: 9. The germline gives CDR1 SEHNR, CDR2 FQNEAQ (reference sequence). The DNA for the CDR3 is TGTGCCAGCAGCGTGACAGGGGATGGGGGCACTGAAGCTTTCTTT. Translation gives CASSVTGDGGTEAFF.

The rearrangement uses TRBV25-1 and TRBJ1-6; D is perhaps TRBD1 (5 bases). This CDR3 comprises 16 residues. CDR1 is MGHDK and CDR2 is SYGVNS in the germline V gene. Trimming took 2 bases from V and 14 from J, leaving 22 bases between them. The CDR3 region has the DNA TGTGCCAGCAGTGAAGGGGCGGGGCCCCGGTATTCGACCCTCCACTTT. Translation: CASSEGAGPRYSTLHF.

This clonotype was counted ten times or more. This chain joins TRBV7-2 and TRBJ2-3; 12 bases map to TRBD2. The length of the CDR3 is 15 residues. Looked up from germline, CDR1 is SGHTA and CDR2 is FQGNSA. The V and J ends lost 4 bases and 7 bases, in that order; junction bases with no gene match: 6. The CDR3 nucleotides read TGTGCCAGCAGCTCTAGCGGGGGGGTTGGTAATACGCAGTATTTT. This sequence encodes CASSSSGGVGNTQYF.

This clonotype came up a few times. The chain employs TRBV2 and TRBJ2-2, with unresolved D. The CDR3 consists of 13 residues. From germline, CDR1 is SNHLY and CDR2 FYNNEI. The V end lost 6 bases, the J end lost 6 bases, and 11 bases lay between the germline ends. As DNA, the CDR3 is TGTGCCAGCAGCACGCTTATGGCCGGGGAGCTGTTTTTT. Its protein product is CASSTLMAGELFF.

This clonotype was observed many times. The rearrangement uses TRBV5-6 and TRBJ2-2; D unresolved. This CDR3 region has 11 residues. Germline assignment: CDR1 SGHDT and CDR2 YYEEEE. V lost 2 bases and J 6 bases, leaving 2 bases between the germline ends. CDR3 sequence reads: CASSFAGELFF. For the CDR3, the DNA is TGTGCCAGCAGCTTCGCCGGGGAGCTGTTTTTT.

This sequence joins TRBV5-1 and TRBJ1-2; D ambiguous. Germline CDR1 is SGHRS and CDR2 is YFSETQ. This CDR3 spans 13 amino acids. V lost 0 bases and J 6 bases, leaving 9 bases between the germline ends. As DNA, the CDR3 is TGCGCCAGCAGCTTGGGGGCAGATAATGGCTACACCTTC. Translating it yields CASSLGADNGYTF.

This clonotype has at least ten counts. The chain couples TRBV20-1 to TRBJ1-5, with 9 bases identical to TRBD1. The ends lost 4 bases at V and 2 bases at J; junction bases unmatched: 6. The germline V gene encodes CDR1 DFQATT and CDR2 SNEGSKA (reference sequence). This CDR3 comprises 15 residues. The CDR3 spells CSAKQGDRGNQPQHF. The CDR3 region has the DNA TGCAGTGCTAAGCAAGGGGACAGGGGCAATCAGCCCCAGCATTTT.

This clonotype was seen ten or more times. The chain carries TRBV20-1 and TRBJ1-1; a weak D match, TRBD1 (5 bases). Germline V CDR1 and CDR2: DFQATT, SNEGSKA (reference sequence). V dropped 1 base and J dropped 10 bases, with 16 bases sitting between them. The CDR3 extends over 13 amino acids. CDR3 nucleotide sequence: TGCAGTGCTAGAGCCGTAATGGAGGGGCGAGCTTTCTTT. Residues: CSARAVMEGRAFF.

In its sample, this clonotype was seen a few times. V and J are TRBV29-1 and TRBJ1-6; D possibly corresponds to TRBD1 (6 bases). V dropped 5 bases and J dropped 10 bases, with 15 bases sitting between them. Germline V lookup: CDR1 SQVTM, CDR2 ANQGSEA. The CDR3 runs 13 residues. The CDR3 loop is CSVRTANGSPLHF. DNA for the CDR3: TGCAGCGTTCGGACAGCGAACGGGTCACCCCTCCACTTT.

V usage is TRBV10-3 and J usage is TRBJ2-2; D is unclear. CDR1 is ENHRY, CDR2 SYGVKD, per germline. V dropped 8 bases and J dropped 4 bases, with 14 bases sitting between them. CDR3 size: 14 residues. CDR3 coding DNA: TGTGCCATCCTCCCGGATTTTGCCACCGGGGAGCTGTTTTTT. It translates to CAILPDFATGELFF.

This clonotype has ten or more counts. Here the CDR3 DNA reads TGCGCCAGCAGCGGGACAGGGGGGAACAATGAGCAGTTCTTC. This codes for CASSGTGGNNEQFF. This chain joins TRBV5-1 and TRBJ2-1, with TRBD1 matching over 11 bases. After removal of 4 bases from V and 5 bases from J, the junction contained 2 bases not matched to a gene. From germline, CDR1 is SGHRS and CDR2 YFSETQ. The CDR3 is made up of 14 amino acids. Combining the CDR3 with reference TRBV5-1 and TRBJ2-1 gives the whole variable domain KAGVTQTPRYLIKTRGQQVTLSCSPISGHRSVSWYQQTPGQGLQFLFEYFSETQRNKGNFPGRFSGRQFSNSRSEMNVSTLELGDSALYLCASSGTGGNNEQFFGPGTRLTVL.

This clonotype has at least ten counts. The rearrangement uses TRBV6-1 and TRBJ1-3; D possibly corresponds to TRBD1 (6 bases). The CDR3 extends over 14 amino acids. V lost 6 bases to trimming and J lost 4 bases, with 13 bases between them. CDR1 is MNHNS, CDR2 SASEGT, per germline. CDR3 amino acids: CASRAGVTGNTIYF. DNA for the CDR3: TGTGCCAGCAGAGCAGGGGTTACAGGAAACACCATATATTTT.

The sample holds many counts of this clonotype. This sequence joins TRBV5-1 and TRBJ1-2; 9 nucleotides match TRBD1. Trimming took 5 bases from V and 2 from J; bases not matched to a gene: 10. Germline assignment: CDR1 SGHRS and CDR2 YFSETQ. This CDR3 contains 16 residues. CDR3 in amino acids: CASRYTTGGANYGYTF. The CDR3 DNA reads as TGCGCCAGCAGATATACAACAGGGGGCGCGAACTATGGCTACACCTTC.

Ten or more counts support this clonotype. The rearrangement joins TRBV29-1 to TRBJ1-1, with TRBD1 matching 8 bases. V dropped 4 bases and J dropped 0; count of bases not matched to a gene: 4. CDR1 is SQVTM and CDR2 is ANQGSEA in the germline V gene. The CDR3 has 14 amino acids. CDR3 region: CSVAMGQVNTEAFF. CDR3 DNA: TGCAGCGTTGCTATGGGACAGGTGAACACTGAAGCTTTCTTT. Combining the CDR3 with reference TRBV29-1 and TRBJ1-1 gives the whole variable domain SAVISQKPSRDICQRGTSLTIQCQVDSQVTMMFWYRQQPGQSLTLIATANQGSEATYESGFVIDKFPISRPNLTFSTLTVSNMSPEDSSIYLCSVAMGQVNTEAFFGQGTRLTVV.

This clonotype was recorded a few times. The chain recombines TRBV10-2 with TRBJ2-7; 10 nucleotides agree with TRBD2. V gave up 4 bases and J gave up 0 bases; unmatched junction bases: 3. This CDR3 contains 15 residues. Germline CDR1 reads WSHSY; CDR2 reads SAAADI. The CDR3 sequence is CASSGSSGGSYEQYF. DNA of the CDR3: TGCGCCAGCAGTGGGTCTAGCGGGGGCTCCTACGAGCAGTACTTC.

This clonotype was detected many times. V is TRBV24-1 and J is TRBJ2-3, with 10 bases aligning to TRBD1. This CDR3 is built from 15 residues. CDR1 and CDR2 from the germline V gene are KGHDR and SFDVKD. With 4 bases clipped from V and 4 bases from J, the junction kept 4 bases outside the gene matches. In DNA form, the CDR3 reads TGTGCCACCAGTGACGGGGACAGGGGTTCAGATACGCAGTATTTT. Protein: CATSDGDRGSDTQYF.

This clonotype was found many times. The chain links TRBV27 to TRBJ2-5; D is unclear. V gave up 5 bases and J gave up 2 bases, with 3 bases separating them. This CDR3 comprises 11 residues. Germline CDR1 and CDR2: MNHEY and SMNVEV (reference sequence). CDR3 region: CASSQQETQYF. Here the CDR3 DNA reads TGTGCCAGCAGTCAACAAGAGACCCAGTACTTC.

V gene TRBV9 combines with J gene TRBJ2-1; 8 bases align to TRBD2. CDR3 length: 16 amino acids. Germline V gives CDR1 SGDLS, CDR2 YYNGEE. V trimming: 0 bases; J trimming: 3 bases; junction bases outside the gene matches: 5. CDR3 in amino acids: CASSVEPAGDYNEQFF. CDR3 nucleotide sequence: TGTGCCAGCAGCGTAGAACCAGCGGGGGACTACAATGAGCAGTTCTTC.

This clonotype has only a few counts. The CDR3 DNA is TGTGCCAGCAGCCAGGGACGGACCTACGAGCAGTACTTC. Amino acid sequence: CASSQGRTYEQYF. The chain carries TRBV3-1 and TRBJ2-7; D may correspond to TRBD1 or TRBD2 (5 bases each). The CDR3 is made up of 13 amino acids. The germline V gene has CDR1 LGHDT and CDR2 YNNKEL (reference sequence). V lost 3 bases and J 2 bases, leaving 8 bases between the germline ends.

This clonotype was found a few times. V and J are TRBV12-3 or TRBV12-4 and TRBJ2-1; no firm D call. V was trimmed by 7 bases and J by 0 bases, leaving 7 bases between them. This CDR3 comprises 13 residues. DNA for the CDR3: TGTGCCAGCAAACGCAACTCCTACAATGAGCAGTTCTTC. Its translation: CASKRNSYNEQFF.